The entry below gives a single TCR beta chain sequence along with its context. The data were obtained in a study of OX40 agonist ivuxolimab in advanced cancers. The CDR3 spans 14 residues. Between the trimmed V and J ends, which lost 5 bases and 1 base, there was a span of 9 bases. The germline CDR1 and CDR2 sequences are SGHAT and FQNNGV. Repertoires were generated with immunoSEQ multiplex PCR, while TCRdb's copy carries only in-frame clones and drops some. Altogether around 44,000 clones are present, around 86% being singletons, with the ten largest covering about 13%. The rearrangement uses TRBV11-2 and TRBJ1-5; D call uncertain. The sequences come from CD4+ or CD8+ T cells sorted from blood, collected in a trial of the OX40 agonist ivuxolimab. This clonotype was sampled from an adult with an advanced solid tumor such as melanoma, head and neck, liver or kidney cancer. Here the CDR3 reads CASSLGGSNQPQHF. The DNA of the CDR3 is TGTGCCAGCAGCCTAGGCGGGAGCAATCAGCCCCAGCATTTT. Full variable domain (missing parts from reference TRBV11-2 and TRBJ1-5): EAGVAQSPRYKIIEKRQSVAFWCNPISGHATLYWYQQILGQGPKLLIQFQNNGVVDDSQLPKDRFSAERLKGVDSTLKIQPAKLEDSAVYLCASSLGGSNQPQHFGDGTRLSIL.